Below, 17 T cell receptor beta chains from the same sample are listed, as sequenced in a study of blood T cell repertoires in COVID-19. Produced via immunoSEQ multiplex PCR; TCRdb's table is partial and in-frame only. The data hold 50,000 to 65,000 clones, with around 83% observed a single time. Sequenced input: peripheral blood. Source of these receptors: a human donor in a cohort sampled during active COVID-19.

V is TRBV30 and J is TRBJ1-1; D is undetermined. Deletions cut 3 bases from V and 4 bases from J, with 12 bases between. The CDR3 contains 13 residues. Germline V gene sequence: CDR1 GTSNPN, CDR2 SVGIG (reference sequence). The CDR3 protein is CAWRRMLGTEAFF. The CDR3 DNA sequence: TGTGCCTGGAGGCGGATGTTGGGCACTGAAGCTTTCTTT.

The chain joins TRBV7-8 to TRBJ2-2; maybe TRBD2 (6 bases). V lost 4 bases, J lost 4 bases, and 10 bases lay in between. The germline CDR1 and CDR2 sequences are SGHVS and FQNEAQ. This CDR3 has 14 residues. CDR3 in amino acids: CASSSGVFTGELFF. CDR3 DNA: TGTGCCAGCAGCTCGGGGGTCTTCACCGGGGAGCTGTTTTTT.

By sample share, this clone is medium-sized. V gene TRBV19 combines with J gene TRBJ1-2; the D gene is possibly TRBD1 (5 bases). Germline values: CDR1 LNHDA, CDR2 SQIVND (reference sequence). The CDR3 is made up of 15 amino acids. Trimming shortened V by 3 bases and J by 5 bases, and 16 bases separated the two germline ends. CDR3 sequence (DNA): TGTGCCAGTAGTATGAATCGCAGGGCCTCTTATGGCTACACCTTC. Its translation: CASSMNRRASYGYTF.

The chain recombines TRBV28 with TRBJ2-3; a possible D gene is TRBD2 (7 bases). Looked up from germline, CDR1 is MDHEN and CDR2 is SYDVKM. This CDR3 spans 15 amino acids. V dropped 6 bases and J dropped 0 bases, with 13 bases sitting between them. In nucleotides, the CDR3 is TGTGCCAGCAGCCCGGGGGGCGCTAGCACAGATACGCAGTATTTT. Translation: CASSPGGASTDTQYF.

J is TRBJ2-5 and V is TRBV5-4; 8 nucleotides align to TRBD2. The trim removed 1 base at V and 3 bases at J, leaving 5 bases unmatched. The germline V gene encodes CDR1 SGHNT and CDR2 YYREEE (reference sequence). The CDR3 length is 15 residues. The CDR3 bases are TGTGCCAGCAGCTTGCTCAGCGGGAGAGAAGAGACCCAGTACTTC. Encoded protein: CASSLLSGREETQYF.

CDR3 region: CASSPPGTSGSNEQFF. CDR3 bases: TGTGCCAGCTCACCACCGGGGACTAGCGGGAGCAATGAGCAGTTCTTC. The chain combines TRBV18 with TRBJ2-1; 14 nucleotides match TRBD2. Germline-derived CDR1 and CDR2 are KGHSH and LQKENI. With V trimmed by 0 bases and J by 6 bases, 1 base remained unmatched. The CDR3 is 16 residues long.

This rearrangement joins TRBV2 to TRBJ2-1, with D possibly matching TRBD1 (5 bases). This CDR3 region has 15 residues. Trimming left V 3 bases short and J 0 bases short, with 9 bases between. The germline gives CDR1 SNHLY, CDR2 FYNNEI. The CDR3 here is CASSDYRSSYNEQFF. For the CDR3, the DNA is TGTGCCAGCAGTGACTACAGGAGCTCCTACAATGAGCAGTTCTTC.

This clone was recorded a few times. The chain employs TRBV6-1 and TRBJ1-2; weak D call: TRBD1 (5 bases). In germline, CDR1 is MNHNS, CDR2 SASEGT. Trimming took off 3 bases at V and 5 bases at J, with 16 bases between the two ends. This CDR3 is built from 15 residues. The CDR3 nucleotides read TGTGCCAGCAGTGATAGGGCAGGGTCTTGGTATGGCTACACCTTC. The encoded protein is CASSDRAGSWYGYTF.

The gene calls are TRBV7-9 and TRBJ2-2; 8 bases are a match to TRBD1. The J segment lost 4 bases and the V segment lost 4 bases, leaving 8 bases of the junction unmatched. Germline CDR1 reads SEHNR; CDR2 reads FQNEAQ (reference sequence). The CDR3 contains 16 residues. CDR3: CASSSRTGWVTGELFF. For the CDR3, the DNA is TGTGCCAGCAGCTCCAGGACAGGGTGGGTCACCGGGGAGCTGTTTTTT.

This clone was seen only once. The rearrangement joins TRBV19 to TRBJ2-5, with TRBD1 matching 8 bases. After removal of 5 bases from V and 5 bases from J, the junction contained 7 bases not matched to a gene. In germline, CDR1 is LNHDA, CDR2 SQIVND (reference sequence). The CDR3 is 14 amino acids. The DNA of the CDR3 is TGTGCCAGTAGTGGGACAGGATCCCCGGAGACCCAGTACTTC. Protein sequence: CASSGTGSPETQYF.

The V call is TRBV3-1 (or the pseudogene TRBV3-2), the J call TRBJ1-1, with D tentatively TRBD1 (5 bases). Germline lookup yields CDR1 LGHDT and CDR2 YNNKEL (reference sequence). There are 13 residues in the CDR3. V lost 1 base and J lost 7, with 10 bases in between. CDR3 coding DNA: TGTGCCAGCAGCCAAGGGGGGGTGGGTGAAGCTTTCTTT. This gives the protein CASSQGGVGEAFF.

This chain links TRBV6-5 with TRBJ1-1; 8 bases fit TRBD1. The V gene's germline CDR1 is MNHEY and CDR2 SVGAGI. The V segment lost 5 bases and the J segment 1 base; nucleotides outside the gene matches: 6. The CDR3 runs to 15 residues. The CDR3 DNA follows: TGTGCCAGCAGTCGGGGACAGGTCCGGAACACTGAAGCTTTCTTT. It translates to CASSRGQVRNTEAFF.

This clone has a handful of counts. The chain uses TRBV19 and TRBJ2-1, with D possibly matching TRBD2 (6 bases). Germline V CDR1 and CDR2: LNHDA, SQIVND (reference sequence). The CDR3 has 13 residues. Trimming left V 1 base short and J 10 bases short, with 11 bases between. CDR3 nucleotides: TGTGCCAGTAGTATAGTTGCGGGGCAAGAGCAGTTCTTC. Residues: CASSIVAGQEQFF. Full variable domain (remainder filled in from reference TRBV19 and TRBJ2-1): DGGITQSPKYLFRKEGQNVTLSCEQNLNHDAMYWYRQDPGQGLRLIYYSQIVNDFQKGDIAEGYSVSREKKESFPLTVTSAQKNPTAFYLCASSIVAGQEQFFGPGTRLTVL.

J is TRBJ2-2 and V is TRBV7-6; weak D call: TRBD2 (6 bases). Trimming took off 2 bases at V and 4 bases at J, with 11 bases between the two ends. This CDR3 has 15 residues. The germline CDR1 and CDR2 sequences are SGHVS and FNYEAQ. The CDR3: CASSLSQGGTGELFF. CDR3 in DNA: TGTGCCAGCAGCTTAAGCCAGGGAGGCACCGGGGAGCTGTTTTTT.

The rearrangement joins TRBV28 to TRBJ2-7; tentatively, D is TRBD2 (6 bases). CDR3 size: 12 residues. V lost 11 bases and J 7 bases, leaving 18 bases between the germline ends. Per germline, CDR1 MDHEN and CDR2 SYDVKM. Here the CDR3 reads CACRGALGEQYF. The CDR3 DNA reads TGTGCCTGCCGCGGGGCGCTCGGAGAGCAGTACTTC.

This chain joins TRBV6-1 and TRBJ1-5, with 7 bases aligning to TRBD1. Germline V lookup: CDR1 MNHNS, CDR2 SASEGT. This CDR3 has 15 amino acids. Trimming cost V 2 bases and J 7 bases; bases outside gene matches: 8. In nucleotides, the CDR3 is TGTGCCAGCAGTGAAACACAGGGGTTGGGACAGCCCCAGCATTTT. Translation gives CASSETQGLGQPQHF.

This rearrangement joins TRBV11-2 to TRBJ2-2, with D possibly being TRBD2 (6 bases). Trimming pared 10 bases from V and 0 bases from J, leaving 12 bases between. Germline V gene lookup returns CDR1 SGHAT and CDR2 FQNNGV. The CDR3 is made up of 14 amino acids. CDR3 coding DNA: TGTGCCACCCAACCGGGGGCGAACACCGGGGAGCTGTTTTTT. Protein sequence: CATQPGANTGELFF.